This T cell receptor beta chain was retrieved from a study of blood T cell repertoires in COVID-19. Unmatched junction bases numbered 8, after V lost 3 bases and J lost 5 bases. The CDR3 consists of 14 residues. Per the germline V gene, CDR1 is DFQATT and CDR2 is SNEGSKA (reference sequence). Data came from immunoSEQ multiplex PCR; TCRdb stores just in-frame clones and leaves some out. This sample has about 75,000 clones, with about 74% found just once. This clonotype originated in a human donor with acute or convalescent COVID-19. The donor label of this sample is uncertain. The sequenced sample consisted of peripheral blood. The V call is TRBV20-1, the J call TRBJ2-7, with TRBD2 matching 9 bases. The CDR3 DNA follows: TGCAGTGCTAGTAGGCTAGCGGGAATGAACGAGCAGTACTTC. As protein: CSASRLAGMNEQYF.